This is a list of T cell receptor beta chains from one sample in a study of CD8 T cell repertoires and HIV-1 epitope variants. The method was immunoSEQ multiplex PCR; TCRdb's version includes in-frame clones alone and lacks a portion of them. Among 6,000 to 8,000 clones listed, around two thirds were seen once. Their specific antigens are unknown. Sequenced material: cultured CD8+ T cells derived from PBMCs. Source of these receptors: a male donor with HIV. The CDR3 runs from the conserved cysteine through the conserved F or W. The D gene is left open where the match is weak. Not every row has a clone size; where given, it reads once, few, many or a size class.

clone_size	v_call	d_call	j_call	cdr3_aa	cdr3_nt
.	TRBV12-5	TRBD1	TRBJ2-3	CASGLVLGQGADTQYF	TGTGCTAGTGGTTTGGTACTTGGACAGGGGGCAGATACGCAGTATTTT
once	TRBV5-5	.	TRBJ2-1	CASSFGSYNEQFF	TGTGCCAGCAGCTTCGGCAGCTACAATGAGCAGTTCTTC
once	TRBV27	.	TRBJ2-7	CASSFGQGYEQYF	TGTGCCAGCAGTTTCGGGCAGGGCTACGAGCAGTACTTC
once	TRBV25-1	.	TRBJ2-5	CASSEWGSGQETQYF	TGTGCCAGCAGTGAATGGGGGTCAGGCCAAGAGACCCAGTACTTC
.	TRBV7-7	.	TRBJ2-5	CASSSGTVEETQYF	TGTGCCAGCAGCTCCGGGACCGTGGAAGAGACCCAGTACTTC
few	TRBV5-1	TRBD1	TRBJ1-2	CASSLGTGAYGYTF	TGCGCCAGCAGCTTGGGGACAGGGGCCTATGGCTACACCTTC
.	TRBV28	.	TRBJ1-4	CASSFSRGGTNEKLFF	TGTGCCAGCAGTTTCTCTCGAGGGGGAACTAATGAAAAACTGTTTTTT
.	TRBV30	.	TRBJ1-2	CAWSRRRTANYGYTF	TGTGCCTGGAGTCGTAGGCGGACAGCTAACTATGGCTACACCTTC
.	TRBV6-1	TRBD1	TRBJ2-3	CASRDRGMSTDTQYF	TGTGCCAGCAGGGACAGGGGAATGAGTACAGATACGCAGTATTTT
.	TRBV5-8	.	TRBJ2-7	CASSLAGRNYEQYF	TGTGCCAGCAGCTTGGCCGGCAGAAACTACGAGCAGTACTTC
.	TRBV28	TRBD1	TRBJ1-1	CASRTEQGAVNTEAFF	TGTGCCAGCAGGACAGAACAGGGGGCGGTGAACACTGAAGCTTTCTTT
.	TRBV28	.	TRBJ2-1	CASSTPLGRPWNEQFF	TGTGCCAGCAGCACCCCACTTGGGAGGCCCTGGAATGAGCAGTTCTTC
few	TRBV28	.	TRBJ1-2	CASSLSGAGGYTF	TGTGCCAGCAGTTTATCCGGCGCCGGTGGCTACACCTTC
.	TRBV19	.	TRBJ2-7	CASSATGFYGEQYF	TGTGCCAGTAGTGCGACGGGGTTCTATGGCGAGCAGTACTTC
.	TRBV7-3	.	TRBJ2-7	CASSNPPRVHEQYF	TGTGCCAGCAGCAACCCACCCAGGGTCCACGAGCAGTACTTC
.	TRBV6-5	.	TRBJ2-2	CASSYMGAGTGELFF	TGTGCCAGCAGTTACATGGGGGCGGGCACCGGGGAGCTGTTTTTT
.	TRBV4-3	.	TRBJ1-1	CASSQEASEEAFF	TGCGCCAGCAGCCAAGAAGCTTCGGAGGAAGCTTTCTTT
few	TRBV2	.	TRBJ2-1	CASSEVLPGSSYNNEQFF	TGTGCCAGCAGTGAAGTGCTACCCGGTAGCTCCTACAATAATGAGCAGTTCTTC
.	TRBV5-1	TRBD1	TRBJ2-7	CASRTGTGEYF	TGCGCCAGCAGGACAGGGACAGGAGAGTACTTC
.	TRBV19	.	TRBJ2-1	CASTEWGYNEQFF	TGTGCCAGTACCGAATGGGGGTACAATGAGCAGTTCTTC
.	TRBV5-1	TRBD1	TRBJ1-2	CASSDPGTGVLGAF	TGTGCCAGCAGCGATCCCGGGACAGGGGTCCTCGGTGCCTTC
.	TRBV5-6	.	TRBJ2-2	CASSPGFANTGELFF	TGTGCCAGCAGCCCAGGGTTCGCGAACACCGGGGAGCTGTTTTTT
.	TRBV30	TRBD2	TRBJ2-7	CAWEGGLAGLNYEQYF	TGTGCCTGGGAAGGGGGACTAGCGGGGCTAAACTACGAGCAGTACTTC
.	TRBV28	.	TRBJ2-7	CASSMGWGEQSYEQYF	TGTGCCAGCAGTATGGGTTGGGGGGAACAGTCCTACGAGCAGTACTTC
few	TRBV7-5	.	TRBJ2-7	CARSLDTGQVKCEQYF	TGTGCCAGAAGCTTAGATACCGGGCAGGTGAAATGCGAGCAGTACTTC
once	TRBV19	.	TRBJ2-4	CASSIDRSGAAPVIAKNIQYF	TGTGCCAGTAGTATAGATCGATCAGGGGCTGCACCTGTGATAGCCAAAAACATTCAGTACTTC
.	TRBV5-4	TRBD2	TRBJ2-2	CASSLGLAGVTGELFF	TGTGCCAGCAGCTTGGGACTAGCGGGAGTCACCGGGGAGCTGTTTTTT
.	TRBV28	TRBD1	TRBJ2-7	CASSPEAGTGVYEQYF	TGTGCCAGCAGTCCCGAGGCCGGGACAGGGGTCTACGAGCAGTACTTC
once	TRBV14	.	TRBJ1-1	CASSLWSPMNTEAFF	TGTGCCAGCAGCCTTTGGTCCCCCATGAACACTGAAGCTTTCTTT
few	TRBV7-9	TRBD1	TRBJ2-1	CASRVDRGLDEQFF	TGTGCCAGCAGGGTGGACAGGGGGCTTGATGAGCAGTTCTTC
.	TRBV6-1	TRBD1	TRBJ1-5	CASSGRWTGAESAQHF	TGTGCCAGCAGTGGCCGATGGACAGGTGCCGAATCGGCCCAGCATTTT
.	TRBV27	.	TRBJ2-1	CASSLSPGGLANEQFF	TGTGCCAGCAGTTTATCTCCAGGGGGACTTGCCAATGAGCAGTTCTTC
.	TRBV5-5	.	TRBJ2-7	CASSFEERPGDEQYF	TGTGCCAGCAGCTTCGAAGAGCGCCCAGGCGACGAGCAGTACTTC
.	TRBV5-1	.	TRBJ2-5	CASSFTTPYQETQYF	TGCGCCAGCAGCTTTACAACCCCCTACCAAGAGACCCAGTACTTC
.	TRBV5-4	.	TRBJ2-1	CASSSSLYNEQFF	TGTGCCAGCAGCTCAAGCCTATACAATGAGCAGTTCTTC
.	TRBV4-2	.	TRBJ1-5	CASSQEGETNQPQHF	TGTGCCAGCAGCCAAGAAGGGGAAACCAATCAGCCCCAGCATTTT
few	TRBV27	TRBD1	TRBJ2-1	CASSWTGYNEQFF	TGTGCCAGCTCCTGGACAGGGTACAATGAGCAGTTCTTC
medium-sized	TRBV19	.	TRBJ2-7	CASSIAGDSLYEQYF	TGTGCCAGTAGTATAGCGGGGGACAGCCTCTACGAGCAGTACTTC
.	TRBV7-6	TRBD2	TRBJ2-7	CASSLATSASSYEQYF	TGTGCCAGCAGCTTAGCGACTAGCGCGAGCTCCTACGAGCAGTACTTC
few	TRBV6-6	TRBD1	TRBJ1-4	CASSYAGGIEKLFF	TGTGCCAGCAGTTACGCAGGGGGCATTGAAAAACTGTTTTTT
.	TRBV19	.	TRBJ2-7	CASSIVPYGEQYF	TGTGCCAGTAGTATAGTCCCCTATGGCGAGCAGTACTTC
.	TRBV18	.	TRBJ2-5	CASSLRSGNQETQYF	TGTGCCAGCTCACTACGTTCGGGGAACCAAGAGACCCAGTACTTC
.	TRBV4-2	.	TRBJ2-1	CASSQPSLYNEQFF	TGTGCCAGCAGCCAACCTTCACTATACAATGAGCAGTTCTTC
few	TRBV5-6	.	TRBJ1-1	CASSFGTGNTEAFF	TGTGCCAGCAGCTTTGGGACTGGGAACACTGAAGCTTTCTTT
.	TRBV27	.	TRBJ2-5	CASSLGSGQETQYF	TGTGCCAGCAGTTTGGGGAGTGGGCAAGAGACCCAGTACTTC
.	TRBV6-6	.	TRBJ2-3	CASTRIRGGIEDTQYF	TGTGCCAGCACCCGAATACGGGGAGGAATAGAAGATACGCAGTATTTT
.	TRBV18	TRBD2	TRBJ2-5	CASSPGLAGTAQYF	TGTGCCAGCTCCCCCGGACTAGCGGGTACAGCCCAGTACTTC
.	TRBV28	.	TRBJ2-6	CASTHTAGGDVGANVLTF	TGTGCCAGCACCCACACCGCCGGGGGTGATGTTGGGGCCAACGTCCTGACTTTC
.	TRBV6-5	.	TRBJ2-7	CASSVGAGFYEQYF	TGTGCCAGCAGTGTGGGGGCGGGTTTCTACGAGCAGTACTTC
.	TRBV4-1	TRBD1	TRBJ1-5	CASSQETGGLGRRHF	TGCGCCAGCAGCCAAGAAACAGGGGGGTTAGGGAGAAGGCATTTT
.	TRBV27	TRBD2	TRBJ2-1	CASSLLAGGSEQFF	TGTGCCAGCAGTTTGCTAGCGGGGGGGAGTGAGCAGTTCTTC
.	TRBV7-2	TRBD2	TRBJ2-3	CASSLDGGSTDTQYF	TGTGCCAGCAGCTTAGACGGGGGGAGCACAGATACGCAGTATTTT
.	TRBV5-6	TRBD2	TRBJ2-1	CASSLELAGGYNEQFF	TGTGCCAGCAGCTTGGAACTAGCGGGGGGGTACAATGAGCAGTTCTTC
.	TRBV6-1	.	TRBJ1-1	CASSEAEGTEAFF	TGTGCCAGCAGTGAAGCTGAGGGGACTGAAGCTTTCTTT
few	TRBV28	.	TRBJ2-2	CASSLWAEGSTGELFF	TGTGCCAGCAGTTTGTGGGCGGAAGGGTCCACCGGGGAGCTGTTTTTT